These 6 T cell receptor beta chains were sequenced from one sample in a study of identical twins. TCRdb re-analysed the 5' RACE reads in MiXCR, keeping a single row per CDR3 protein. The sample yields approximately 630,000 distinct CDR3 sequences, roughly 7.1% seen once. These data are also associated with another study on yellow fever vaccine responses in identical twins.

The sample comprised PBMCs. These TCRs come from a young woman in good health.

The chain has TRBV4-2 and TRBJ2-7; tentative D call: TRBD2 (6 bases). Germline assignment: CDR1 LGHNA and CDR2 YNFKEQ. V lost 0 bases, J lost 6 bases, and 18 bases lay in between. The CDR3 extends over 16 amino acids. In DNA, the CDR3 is TGTGCCAGCAGCCAAGATATCGCTAGCGCGAAGGGCGAGCAGTACTTC. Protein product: CASSQDIASAKGEQYF.

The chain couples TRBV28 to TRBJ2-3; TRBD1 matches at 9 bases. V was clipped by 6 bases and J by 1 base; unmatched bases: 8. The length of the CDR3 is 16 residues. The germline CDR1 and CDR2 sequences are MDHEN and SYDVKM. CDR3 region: CASRSSRDRGTDTQYF. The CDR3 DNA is TGTGCCAGCAGAAGCTCCCGGGACAGGGGCACAGATACGCAGTATTTT.

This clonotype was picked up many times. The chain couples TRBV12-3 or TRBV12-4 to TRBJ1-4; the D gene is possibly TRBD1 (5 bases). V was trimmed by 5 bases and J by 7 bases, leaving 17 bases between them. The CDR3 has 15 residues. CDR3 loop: CASSPTTGRIEKLFF. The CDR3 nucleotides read TGTGCCAGCAGTCCTACCACGGGACGGATTGAAAAACTGTTTTTT.

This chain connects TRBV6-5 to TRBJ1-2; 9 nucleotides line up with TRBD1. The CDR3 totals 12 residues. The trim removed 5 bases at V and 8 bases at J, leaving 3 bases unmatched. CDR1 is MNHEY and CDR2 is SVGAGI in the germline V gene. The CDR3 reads CASSGTGQGYTF. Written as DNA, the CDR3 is TGTGCCAGCAGTGGGACAGGGCAAGGCTACACCTTC.

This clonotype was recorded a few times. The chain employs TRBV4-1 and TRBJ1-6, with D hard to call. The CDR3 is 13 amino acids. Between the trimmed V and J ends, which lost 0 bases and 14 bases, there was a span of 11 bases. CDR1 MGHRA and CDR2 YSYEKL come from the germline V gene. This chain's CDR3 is CASSQEKGGSLHF. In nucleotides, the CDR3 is TGCGCCAGCAGCCAAGAAAAAGGAGGGTCCCTCCACTTT.

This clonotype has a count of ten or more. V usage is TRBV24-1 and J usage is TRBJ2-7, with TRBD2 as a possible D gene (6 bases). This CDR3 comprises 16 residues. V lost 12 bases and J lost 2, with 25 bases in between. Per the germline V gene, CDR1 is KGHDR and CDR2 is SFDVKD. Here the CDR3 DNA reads TGTGCCCCAAGAGTCGAGGAGGGAATTGGGGCCTACGAGCAGTACGTC. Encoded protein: CAPRVEEGIGAYEQYV.